The clone carrying this TCR beta chain has only a few counts. No antigen is known for it. With listed TCR primers and previously described methods, bulk TCR libraries were prepared. Via MiXCR, TCRdb re-called the PCR reads, giving one row per CDR3 protein. The data show under 350,000 distinct CDR3 sequences, roughly 24% seen once. The data derive from a study of molecular identifiers for immune sequencing clone quantification. Study-wide results and limits: Spiked-in Jurkat TCR RNA corresponding to one cell was reported as detectable against about 1 million naive cells. Barcode-sharing identical TCR molecules could underestimate highly expanded clone sizes.

Based on a CD8+CD4-CCR7+CD45RA+ profile, naive CD8 T cells were sorted. After removal of 4 bases from V and 6 bases from J, the junction contained 6 bases not matched to a gene. There are 14 residues in the CDR3. Germline V CDR1 and CDR2: MGHRA, YSYEKL. The V and J genes are TRBV4-1 and TRBJ2-7, with 10 bases that match TRBD1. The specimen sequenced was naive CD8+ T cells from blood, with Jurkat cell RNA spiked in. The subset: FACS-sorted CD8+CD4-CCR7+CD45RA+ naive T cells. The receptor's source is a human donor in good health. Some libraries in this study had Jurkat cell RNA spiked in. Here the CDR3 DNA reads TGCGCCAGCAGCCTCAGACAGGGGGCGGTCGAGCAGTACTTC. Translating gives CASSLRQGAVEQYF.